Detailed here is one T cell receptor (beta chain). CDR1 and CDR2 from the germline V gene are LGHDT and YNNKEL (reference sequence). The CDR3 contains 14 residues. The V end lost 3 bases, the J end lost 3 bases, and 11 bases lay between the germline ends. The data were taken from a study of blood T cell repertoires in COVID-19. Overall study: The United States, Italy and Spain supplied acute and convalescent COVID-19 samples.

Authors' data handling: From reference gene primer amplification, estimates of nucleated cell counts were derived. Libraries were prepared by immunoSEQ multiplex PCR; TCRdb keeps only in-frame clonotypes and omits some of them. That table furnishes V, J and clone size, whereas the DNA furnished D and trimming. Here the sample spans around 380,000 clones, more than 65% being singletons. This rearrangement joins TRBV3-1 (or the pseudogene TRBV3-2) to TRBJ2-5; D not resolved. The clonotype was recovered from a human donor with acute or convalescent COVID-19. The donor label of this sample is uncertain. The sample consisted of peripheral blood. The CDR3 region has the DNA TGTGCCAGCAGCCATTGGCGGTTAAAAGAGACCCAGTACTTC. Protein product: CASSHWRLKETQYF.